The entry below describes one T cell receptor (beta chain). Assay: immunoSEQ multiplex PCR; the TCRdb copy retains only in-frame clones and omits some. The profile shows 170,000 or so clones, just over 85% of them singletons. This entry belongs to a study of blood T cell repertoires in COVID-19. J gave up 1 base and V 4 bases, and 15 bases lay outside the gene matches. The CDR3 is 20 amino acids. Germline V lookup: CDR1 MNHEY, CDR2 SMNVEV (reference sequence). The V gene is TRBV27, the J gene TRBJ2-5; 13 positions agree with TRBD2. This clonotype originated in a man aged 50 or older with active or convalescent COVID-19. The sample taken for sequencing was peripheral blood. The DNA of the CDR3 is TGTGCCAGCAGTTCAACTCCGACTAGCGGGGGGCGGGTGGCCCAAGAGACCCAGTACTTC. This encodes CASSSTPTSGGRVAQETQYF.